This TCR beta chain was identified during a study of lymphopenia after photon versus proton radiotherapy. Findings and caveats of the study: Proton therapy kept repertoires fairly stable, unlike photons, which gained effector/memory cells. Larger post-nadir TCR diversity loss correlated inversely with survival in deceased patients. Survival link was tested only in deceased patients; proton benefit remains a possibility. Oligoclonal CD8+ Temra expansion after nadir drove photon patients' diversity drop.

Repertoires were generated with immunoSEQ multiplex PCR, while TCRdb's copy carries only in-frame clones and drops some. The data contain roughly 58,000 clones, 75% to 90% of them singletons. V was cut by 0 bases and J by 3 bases, with 6 bases left in between. The germline gives CDR1 SGHDT, CDR2 YYEEEE. The CDR3 consists of 13 residues. Worth noting for this clone: The antigen is not known.

The source of this sequence is an elderly man with esophageal cancer. The source material was peripheral blood, sampled from a patient treated with proton-based radiotherapy. The genes are TRBV5-6 and TRBJ1-2; D gene unclear. CDR3 in DNA: TGTGCCAGCAGCTTGGAGGTCCACTATGGCTACACCTTC. Translation gives CASSLEVHYGYTF.